This TCR beta chain appears in the sequencing data of a study of T cell responses to AZD1222 COVID-19 vaccine. Findings and caveats of the study: With two AZD1222 doses given, Spike-specific TCR breadth and depth both rose. In a largely white British group with more females than males, clonal diversity was possibly underestimated.

Germline V lookup: CDR1 SGHRS, CDR2 YFSETQ. The CDR3 has 14 residues. Trimming took off 2 bases at V and 1 base at J, with 9 bases between the two ends. Turning to this clone: The antigen is not known.

Sequencing was performed with immunoSEQ multiplex PCR; in TCRdb, only in-frame clones are kept and a portion is missing. The table lists more than 250,000 clones, approximately 95% of them singletons. The material was peripheral blood, obtained on day 0 of AZD1222 vaccination. The chain uses TRBV5-1 and TRBJ2-5; D may be TRBD2 (6 bases). This receptor was identified in an adult in good health. The CDR3 region has the DNA TGCGCCAGCAGCTTTGGGGGGTCCCAAGAGACCCAGTACTTC. This codes for CASSFGGSQETQYF.